This T cell receptor beta chain was captured by sequencing in a study of blood T cell repertoires in COVID-19. CDR3 length: 15 amino acids. Germline V gene data show CDR1 as SGHTA and CDR2 as FQGNSA. V lost 4 bases to trimming and J lost 4 bases; unmatched junction nucleotides: 6. Clones were sequenced by immunoSEQ multiplex PCR, and TCRdb holds only the in-frame ones, with some missing. Of around 160,000 clones in the sample, over 75% were seen once. The sequencing sample was made of PBMCs or T cells enriched from blood (not recorded which). The chain uses TRBV7-2 and TRBJ1-5, with 8 nucleotides matching TRBD1. The source is a man aged 35 to 55 who had recovered from COVID-19. The CDR3 nucleotides are TGTGCCAGCAGCTACGCGCAGGGGGCGAATCAGCCCCAGCATTTT. Its protein is CASSYAQGANQPQHF.